The TCR beta chain under discussion was sequenced for a study of T cells in Graves' hyperthyroidism and ophthalmopathy (dated by TCRdb to the late 2010s). About the full investigation: Peripheral blood samples were taken at initial diagnosis, before any treatment was given. TCR V-J signatures able to tell the groups apart were searched for in a discovery cohort of 100 patients, of whom under 45 had Graves' ophthalmopathy and 57 had stable Graves' hyperthyroidism. Whether ophthalmopathy could be predicted prospectively was tested in an independent validation cohort made up of 18 to 20 hyperthyroidism patients plus 17 patients who later progressed to ophthalmopathy. The 85 to 100 discovery patients were randomly split 7:3 into training and test sets. In several Graves' hyperthyroidism patients, the study also compared T-cell repertoires from thyroid tissue with T-cell repertoires from blood. After blood sampling, hyperthyroidism patients were treated with methimazole at a starting dose of 30 mg daily, and ophthalmopathy patients were treated with high-dose intravenous methylprednisolone. The paper reports TCR Vbeta CDR3 sequencing of 130 to 150 peripheral blood samples: 40 to 45 ophthalmopathy, some 80 hyperthyroidism and some 17 progressor patients.

What the study reported, not specific to this receptor: In validation, the model predicted progression to ophthalmopathy with 65% to 71% sensitivity and roughly 75% specificity, a median of approximately 6.7 months before onset. Most expanded thyroid clonotypes (frequency above 0.001) were also detected in blood, a finding suggesting that blood repertoires may reflect thyroid immune responses. A 13 V-J signature model separated ophthalmopathy from stable hyperthyroidism, with roughly 88% sensitivity and about 81% specificity in cross-validation and 80%/75% in testing. No statistical method was used to fix the sample size in advance, and group allocation was not hidden from the investigators.

Stable Graves' hyperthyroidism was defined as the absence of progression to ophthalmopathy over 18 months of follow-up. The hyperthyroidism patients were between 18 and 65 years old and newly diagnosed, with a disease duration of less than 2 months. Any patient with an uncontrolled infection, another autoimmune disease, pregnancy or lactation was excluded. Clinical symptoms, serum thyroxine and TRAb, thyroid ultrasound, and orbital computed tomography formed the basis for the diagnoses. Ficoll-Paque density gradient centrifugation was used to isolate PBMCs from about 9 ml of fresh peripheral blood. Trizol reagent was used to extract total RNA, and RNA quality was then checked on an Agilent 2100 Bioanalyzer. The CDR3 sequence holds 21 residues, the cysteine and phenylalanine included. Just CDR3 DNA is preserved here, 63 bases in frame from base 1. The CDR1 and CDR2 encoded by the germline V gene are MNHNS and SASEGT. At the junction V is shortened by 10 bases and J by 0 bases; bases outside the gene matches: 23.

TCR beta CDR3 regions were amplified from RNA transcripts. For the first round of RT-PCR on the TCR CDR3, the HTBI primer set was used together with the Qiagen OneStep RT-PCR kit. Libraries were constructed in a second round of multiplex PCR, after which size selection and purification were performed. Sequencing of the libraries was done on an Illumina HiSeq2000 using paired-end 100 bp reads. In the paper's pipeline: SOAPnuke was used to process the raw data, removing reads that contained adapters or uncalled bases, had a mean Phred below 15, or lacked an exact match to the constant primer or identifier. COPE v1.2.5 was used to merge high-quality paired reads, and clonotypes were defined as unique nucleotide sequences. Clonotypes were aligned to IMGT TRBV, TRBD and TRBJ reference segments using MiTCR v1.1. The analysis was restricted to V-J combinations with a frequency above 0.0001, which together covered 99% to 99.2% of the repertoires. A TCS score was defined as the ratio of F50 (clonal expansion) to E x V (chaos), with BLOSUM62-based TCRdist applied between CDR3 peptides within each V-J. Welch's t-statistics and random forest reduced 500 to 550 V-J features to 13, which were used in a naive Bayes classifier (R e1071). TCRdb ran its own pipeline on the public reads, namely fastp trimming at Q25 and MiXCR clone calling, and kept in-frame beta chains. A single entry per CDR3 protein holds the most common genes and DNA from its merged rows. TCRdb, not the original authors, processed these V and J calls. Present in this sample are 700,000 or so distinct CDR3 sequences, 16% of which were seen just once. Approximately 8.4% of the sample is held by the ten biggest clonotypes.

This clonotype has a handful of counts. Its target antigen remains unknown. Within one base of it there is no much larger clone, and no base qualities were kept. The source material was blood. The chain was built from TRBV6-1 and TRBJ2-6, and 8 junction bases match TRBD1. This receptor was taken from a man between 18 and 35 years old with Graves' hyperthyroidism. The CDR3: CAILHGGQGPLKSSGANVLTF. Here is the DNA: TGTGCCATTCTACACGGAGGACAGGGCCCCTTAAAGAGCTCTGGGGCCAACGTCCTGACTTTC.